A selection of T cell receptor beta chains follows, all from one sample in a study of OX40 agonist ivuxolimab in advanced cancers. Some clones are missing from TCRdb's copy, which holds only in-frame ones; the method was immunoSEQ multiplex PCR. The data contain approximately 65,000 clones, approximately 88% of them singletons. Material: CD4+ or CD8+ T cells sorted from blood, obtained in a trial of the OX40 agonist ivuxolimab. Receptor source: an adult with an advanced solid tumor such as melanoma, head and neck, liver or kidney cancer. CDR3s include the opening cysteine and the closing phenylalanine or tryptophan. A D gene is named only where the DNA matches it firmly. Not all rows give a size; the values are once, few, many and, for expanded clones, a class.

clone_size	v_call	j_call	d_call	cdr3_nt	cdr3_aa
-	TRBV18	TRBJ1-1	-	TGTGCCAGCTCCCCGGGACATCAGAACACTGAAGCTTTCTTT	CASSPGHQNTEAFF
-	TRBV7-7	TRBJ2-5	TRBD1	TGTGCTAGCAGCCAAGGTGACAGGGGACAAGAGACCCAGTACTTC	CASSQGDRGQETQYF
few	TRBV10-3	TRBJ1-2	-	TGTGCCATCAGTGACCCCAGGGCTAACTATGGCTACACCTTC	CAISDPRANYGYTF
-	TRBV7-2	TRBJ2-3	TRBD1	TGTGCCAGCAGCTTAAGGGGGCGAAGTAGCACAGATACGCAGTATTTT	CASSLRGRSSTDTQYF
-	TRBV21-1	TRBJ1-3	-	TGTGCCAGCAGCAAAGCGCTTTGGGCGAGCTCTGGAAACACCATATATTTT	CASSKALWASSGNTIYF
once	TRBV5-1	TRBJ2-7	TRBD2	TGCGCCAGCAGCTCGGGGACTAGCATTCCCTACGAGCAGTACTTC	CASSSGTSIPYEQYF
-	TRBV7-7	TRBJ1-3	-	TGTGCTAGCAGCCCCGGACCTGGAAACACCATATATTTT	CASSPGPGNTIYF
-	TRBV2	TRBJ2-7	TRBD1	TGTGCCAGCAGCTCGACAGGGGGTATGTGGGAGCAGTACTTC	CASSSTGGMWEQYF
-	TRBV6-5	TRBJ1-5	TRBD1	TGTGCCAGCAGCCGAGACAGGGGAGCGTGGCAGCCCCAGCATTTT	CASSRDRGAWQPQHF
few	TRBV14	TRBJ1-1	-	TGTGCCAGCAGCCAAGGTGGGACCCCTGGAGCTTTCTTT	CASSQGGTPGAFF
-	TRBV5-1	TRBJ2-7	-	TGCGCCAGCAGCACCAACAGCTTGGAGCAGTACTTC	CASSTNSLEQYF
-	TRBV5-6	TRBJ2-5	-	TGTGCCAGCAGCTTGCAAGGGCAAGAGACCCAGTACTTC	CASSLQGQETQYF
-	TRBV6-1	TRBJ2-7	TRBD1	TGTGCCAGCGAAGGTGAGGGGGCTTCTCCCTACGAGCAGTACTTC	CASEGEGASPYEQYF
-	TRBV19	TRBJ1-1	TRBD1	TGTGCCAGTAGTCTCGGGACAGGGGCAGCGATGAACACTGAAGCTTTCTTT	CASSLGTGAAMNTEAFF
-	TRBV2	TRBJ1-6	-	TGTGCCAGCAGTGAAGGTGGTCCAGAGCGTTCACCCCTCCACTTT	CASSEGGPERSPLHF
-	TRBV5-1	TRBJ1-6	-	TGCGCCAGCAGCTCCGGCCGGGGTTTCGGTTCACCCCTCCACTTT	CASSSGRGFGSPLHF